Following are 6 T cell receptor beta chains from one sample sequenced in a study of blood T cell repertoires in COVID-19. Here immunoSEQ multiplex PCR was the method, and the copy in TCRdb shows in-frame clones only, minus some. The table records 150,000 or so clones, approximately 86% of them present only once. Specimen: peripheral blood. These receptors were taken from a man aged 60 to 75 who had recovered from COVID-19.

This clone has only one observation. The V and J genes are TRBV11-1 and TRBJ2-5; 10 bases fit TRBD2. CDR1 is SGHAT, CDR2 FQDESV, per germline (reference sequence). The CDR3 covers 15 residues. Trimming removed 5 bases from V and 9 bases from J; junction bases left unmatched: 12. CDR3 in amino acids: CASSAQRGGMVSQYF. In DNA form, the CDR3 reads TGTGCCAGCAGCGCCCAGCGGGGGGGCATGGTGTCCCAGTACTTC.

The gene calls are TRBV5-1 and TRBJ1-1; no firm D call. The CDR3 has 16 residues. Trimming removed 1 base at V and 1 base at J, with 14 bases between. Germline assignment: CDR1 SGHRS and CDR2 YFSETQ. The DNA of the CDR3 is TGCGCCAGCAGCTTGTGGGTCGGGTGGCAGAACACTGAAGCTTTCTTT. Translated: CASSLWVGWQNTEAFF.

The V gene is TRBV5-1, the J gene TRBJ2-6, with 8 bases fitting TRBD1. V lost 4 bases and J lost 0; bases outside the gene matches: 3. The germline CDR1 and CDR2 sequences are SGHRS and YFSETQ. The CDR3 runs 16 residues. In nucleotides, the CDR3 is TGCGCCAGCAGCGGGACAGGATACTCTGGGGCCAACGTCCTGACTTTC. Protein: CASSGTGYSGANVLTF.

This chain links TRBV27 with TRBJ2-5, with a weak D call TRBD1 (6 bases). V lost 4 bases and J 2 bases, leaving 8 bases between the germline ends. Germline V gene data show CDR1 as MNHEY and CDR2 as SMNVEV (reference sequence). The CDR3 is made up of 13 amino acids. The CDR3 DNA is TGTGCCAGCAGTTCGACAGGACAAGAGACCCAGTACTTC. This translates into CASSSTGQETQYF.

The V and J genes are TRBV11-3 and TRBJ2-1, with TRBD1 identical over 7 bases. The CDR3 totals 14 residues. The V gene end was trimmed by 1 base and the J gene end by 6 bases; junction bases not matched to a gene: 3. Germline V gene data show CDR1 as SGHNT and CDR2 as YENEEA. The CDR3: CASSLAGTANEQFF. CDR3 in DNA: TGTGCCAGCAGCTTAGCCGGGACAGCCAATGAGCAGTTCTTC. The whole variable domain, remainder taken from reference TRBV11-3 and TRBJ2-1, is EAGVVQSPRYKIIEKKQPVAFWCNPISGHNTLYWYLQNLGQGPELLIRYENEEAVDDSQLPKDRFSAERLKGVDSTLKIQPAELGDSAVYLCASSLAGTANEQFFGPGTRLTVL.

The chain employs TRBV18 and TRBJ1-3; D unresolved. The germline V gene encodes CDR1 KGHSH and CDR2 LQKENI. Trimming removed 2 bases at V and 1 base at J, with 12 bases between. The CDR3 is 16 amino acids. The DNA of the CDR3 is TGTGCCAGCTCACCAGGGCCTTTAGGATCTGGAAACACCATATATTTT. Amino acids: CASSPGPLGSGNTIYF.